Below, one TCR beta chain is given with its context. Its antigen is undetermined. The data originate from a study of identical twins. Study results and limitations: Within beta out-of-frame sequences, the excess sharing observed between twins was weaker. Cross-sectional statistics, not tracking of the same donors, supported the conclusions.

The authors used template switching to add a universal primer site and gave cDNA unique molecular identifiers. Via MiXCR, TCRdb re-called the 5' RACE reads, giving one row per CDR3 protein. Of hundreds of thousands of distinct CDR3 sequences detected, 8.5% to 9% appear once; the ten largest clones hold 0.98%. This CDR3 has 15 residues. Germline V gives CDR1 DFQATT, CDR2 SNEGSKA (reference sequence). After removal of 0 bases from V and 9 bases from J, the junction contained 11 bases not matched to a gene. This sample also belongs to another study, concerning yellow fever vaccine responses in identical twins.

Sequencing was done on a sample of PBMCs. This receptor was obtained from a woman aged 18-35 years in good health. The V and J genes are TRBV20-1 and TRBJ2-1; 7 bases are a match to TRBD1. The CDR3, as DNA: TGCAGTGCTAGAGAGAAGGGGGCAGGCTGGTCTGAGCAGTTCTTC. Translation gives CSAREKGAGWSEQFF.